This T cell receptor beta chain was identified in a study of blood T cell repertoires in COVID-19. Study-wide context: COVID-19 samples collected from the United States, Italy and Spain covered acute and convalescent phases.

In the source study's methods: Amplified reference gene primers provided the basis for estimating nucleated cell counts. Libraries were prepared by immunoSEQ multiplex PCR; TCRdb keeps only in-frame clonotypes and omits some of them. The DNA was the basis for D and trimming; V, J and clone size are from that table. The sample carries just over 300,000 clones, around 92% recorded once. The CDR3 has 14 residues. The specimen sequenced was peripheral blood. This TCR came from a woman between 25 and 40 years old with COVID-19, enrolled during active disease. The V and J genes are TRBV21-1 and TRBJ1-2; the table's D call TRBD1 went unverified against the DNA. TRBV21-1 is a known pseudogene. The CDR3 sequence: CASSTRTGAYGYTF. CDR3 DNA: TGTGCCAGCAGCACCCGGACAGGGGCATATGGCTACACCTTC.